These T cell receptor beta chains were read from a single sample in a study of shared clonotypes between healthy human individuals. Profiling relied on immunoSEQ multiplex PCR, and the TCRdb table lists in-frame clones only, not all of them. The profile shows 2 million to 2.5 million clones, approximately 96% of them singletons. Sequenced material: naive CD4+ T cells sorted from blood. The receptors were gathered from a man between 18 and 35 years old in good health. CDR3s include the opening cysteine and the closing phenylalanine or tryptophan. A D gene is named only where the DNA matches it firmly. Rows may omit the clone size; those that give it use once, few, many or a size class.

NA | 16 | NA | TRBJ1-2 | TRBV18 | CASSPGVERFTDGYTF | TGTGCCAGCTCACCCGGGGTCGAACGGTTCACCGACGGCTACACCTTC
NA | 13 | NA | TRBJ2-7 | TRBV5-1 | CASSPGGAYEQYF | TGCGCCAGCAGCCCCGGCGGGGCCTACGAGCAGTACTTC
NA | 13 | TRBD1 | TRBJ1-2 | TRBV29-1 | CSVDLTGVYGYTF | TGCAGCGTTGATCTCACAGGGGTCTATGGCTACACCTTC
NA | 14 | NA | TRBJ1-2 | TRBV9 | CASSVGMGSYGYTF | TGTGCCAGCAGCGTAGGTATGGGCAGCTATGGCTACACCTTC
NA | 15 | NA | TRBJ1-3 | TRBV9 | CASSANSGTGNTIYF | TGTGCCAGCAGCGCTAATTCAGGGACCGGAAACACCATATATTTT
NA | 14 | TRBD1 | TRBJ2-7 | TRBV9 | CASSPPDRGYEQYF | TGTGCCAGCAGCCCCCCCGACAGGGGCTACGAGCAGTACTTC
NA | 14 | TRBD2 | TRBJ2-2 | TRBV2 | CASIAGGLTGELFF | TGTGCCAGCATAGCGGGGGGTCTCACCGGGGAGCTGTTTTTT
once | 11 | NA | TRBJ2-7 | TRBV20-1 | CSARGVNEQYF | TGCAGTGCTAGGGGGGTTAACGAGCAGTACTTC
NA | 14 | NA | TRBJ2-7 | TRBV5-1 | CASSLAGASYEQYF | TGCGCCAGCAGCTTGGCCGGGGCGTCCTACGAGCAGTACTTC
NA | 12 | TRBD1 | TRBJ1-1 | TRBV10-3 | CAISEGTGEAFF | TGTGCCATCAGTGAAGGGACAGGGGAAGCTTTCTTT
NA | 17 | NA | TRBJ2-2 | TRBV28 | CASIPAGRVSNTGELFF | TGTGCCAGCATCCCAGCGGGTAGGGTATCGAACACCGGGGAGCTGTTTTTT
NA | 15 | NA | TRBJ2-7 | TRBV5-1 | CASSPTHTTLGEQYF | TGCGCCAGCAGCCCGACACACACAACCCTAGGAGAGCAGTACTTC
NA | 14 | NA | TRBJ2-7 | TRBV15 | CATSRVDRPYEQYF | TGTGCCACCAGCAGAGTGGACAGACCCTACGAGCAGTACTTC
NA | 15 | TRBD1 | TRBJ2-2 | TRBV30 | CAWSLRDRYTGELFF | TGTGCCTGGAGCCTCCGGGACAGGTACACCGGGGAGCTGTTTTTT
NA | 16 | TRBD2 | TRBJ2-5 | TRBV30 | CAWSRPPPREEETQYF | TGTGCCTGGAGCCGACCCCCCCCTCGGGAGGAAGAGACCCAGTACTTC
NA | 18 | TRBD1 | TRBJ2-7 | TRBV7-9 | CASSLGQGVMAGGDEQYF | TGTGCCAGCAGCCTTGGACAGGGGGTAATGGCGGGAGGCGACGAGCAGTACTTC
once | 16 | NA | TRBJ1-3 | TRBV28 | CASSAGTGIAGNTIFF | TGTGCCAGCAGTGCCGGGACCGGAATTGCTGGAAACACCATATTTTTT
NA | 14 | NA | TRBJ1-2 | TRBV9 | CASSVDLGMRGYTF | TGTGCCAGCAGCGTAGATCTCGGAATGAGGGGCTACACCTTC
NA | 12 | NA | TRBJ1-4 | TRBV28 | CASTGVREKLFF | TGTGCCAGCACTGGCGTTCGTGAAAAACTGTTTTTT
NA | 14 | NA | TRBJ1-2 | TRBV2 | CASSETTTNYGYTF | TGTGCCAGCAGTGAAACGACAACTAACTATGGCTACACCTTC
NA | 13 | NA | TRBJ2-7 | TRBV30 | CAWSTRGLYEQYF | TGTGCCTGGAGTACCCGGGGGCTCTACGAGCAGTACTTC